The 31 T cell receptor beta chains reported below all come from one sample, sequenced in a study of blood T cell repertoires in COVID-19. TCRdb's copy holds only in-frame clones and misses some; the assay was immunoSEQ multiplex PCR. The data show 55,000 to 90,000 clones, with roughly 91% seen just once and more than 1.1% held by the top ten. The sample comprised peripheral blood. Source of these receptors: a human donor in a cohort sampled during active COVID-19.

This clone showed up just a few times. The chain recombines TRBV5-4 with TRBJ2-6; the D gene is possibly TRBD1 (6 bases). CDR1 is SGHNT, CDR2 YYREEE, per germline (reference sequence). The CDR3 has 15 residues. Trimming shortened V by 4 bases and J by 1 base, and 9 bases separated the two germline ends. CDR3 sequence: CASSPDSSGANVLTF. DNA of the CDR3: TGTGCCAGCAGCCCGGACAGTTCTGGGGCCAACGTCCTGACTTTC.

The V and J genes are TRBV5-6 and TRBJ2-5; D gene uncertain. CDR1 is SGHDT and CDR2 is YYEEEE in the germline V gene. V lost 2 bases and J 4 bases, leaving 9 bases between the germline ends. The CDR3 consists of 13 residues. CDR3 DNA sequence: TGTGCCAGCAGCTTACCCCACACAGAGACCCAGTACTTC. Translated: CASSLPHTETQYF.

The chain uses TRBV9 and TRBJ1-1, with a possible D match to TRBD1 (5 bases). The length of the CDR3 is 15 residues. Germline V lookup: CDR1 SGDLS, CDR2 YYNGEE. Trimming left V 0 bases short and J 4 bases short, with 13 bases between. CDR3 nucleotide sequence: TGTGCCAGCAGCGTAGTGGGGGGTTGGGGCACTGAAGCTTTCTTT. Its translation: CASSVVGGWGTEAFF.

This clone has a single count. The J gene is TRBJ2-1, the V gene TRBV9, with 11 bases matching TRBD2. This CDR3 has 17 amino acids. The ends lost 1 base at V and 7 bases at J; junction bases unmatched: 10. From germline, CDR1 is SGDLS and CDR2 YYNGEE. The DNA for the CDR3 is TGTGCCAGCAGCGTATCCCTTAGCGGGAGGGCCGGAAATGAGCAGTTCTTC. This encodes CASSVSLSGRAGNEQFF.

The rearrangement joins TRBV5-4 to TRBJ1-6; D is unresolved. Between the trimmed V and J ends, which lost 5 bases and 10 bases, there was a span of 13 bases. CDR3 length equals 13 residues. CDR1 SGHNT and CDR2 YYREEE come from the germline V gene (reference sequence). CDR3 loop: CASRPTRKSPLHF. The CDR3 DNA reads TGTGCCAGCAGGCCGACCAGGAAATCACCCCTCCACTTT.

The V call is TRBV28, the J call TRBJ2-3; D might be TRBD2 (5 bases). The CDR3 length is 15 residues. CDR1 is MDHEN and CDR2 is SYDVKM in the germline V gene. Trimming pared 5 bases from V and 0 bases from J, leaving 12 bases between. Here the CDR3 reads CASSLRGSSTDTQYF. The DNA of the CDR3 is TGTGCCAGCAGTCTCCGAGGGTCTAGCACAGATACGCAGTATTTT.

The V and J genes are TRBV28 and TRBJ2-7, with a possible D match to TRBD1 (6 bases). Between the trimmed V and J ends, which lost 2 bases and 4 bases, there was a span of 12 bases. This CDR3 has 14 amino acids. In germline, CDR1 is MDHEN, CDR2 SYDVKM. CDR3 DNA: TGTGCCAGCAGTTTAGGGGGCTTTGGGTACGAGCAGTACTTC. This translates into CASSLGGFGYEQYF. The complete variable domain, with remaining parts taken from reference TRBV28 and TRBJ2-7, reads DVKVTQSSRYLVKRTGEKVFLECVQDMDHENMFWYRQDPGLGLRLIYFSYDVKMKEKGDIPEGYSVSREKKERFSLILESASTNQTSMYLCASSLGGFGYEQYFGPGTRLTVT.

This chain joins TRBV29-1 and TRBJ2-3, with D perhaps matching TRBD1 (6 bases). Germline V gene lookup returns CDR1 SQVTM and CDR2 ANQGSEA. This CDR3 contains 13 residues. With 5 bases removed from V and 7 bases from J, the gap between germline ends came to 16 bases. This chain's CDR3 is CSVMTGDLYTQYF. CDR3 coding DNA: TGCAGCGTTATGACAGGCGATTTGTATACGCAGTATTTT.

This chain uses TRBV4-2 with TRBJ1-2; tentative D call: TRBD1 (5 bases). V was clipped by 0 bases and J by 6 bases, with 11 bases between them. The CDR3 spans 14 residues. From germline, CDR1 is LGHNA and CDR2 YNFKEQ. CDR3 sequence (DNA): TGTGCCAGCAGCCAAGATTTCAGGGTGGATGGCTACACCTTC. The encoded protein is CASSQDFRVDGYTF.

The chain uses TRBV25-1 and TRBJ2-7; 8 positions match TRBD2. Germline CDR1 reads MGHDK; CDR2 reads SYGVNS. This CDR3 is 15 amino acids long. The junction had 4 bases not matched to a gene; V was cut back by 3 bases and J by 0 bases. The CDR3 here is CASSDAGLGSYEQYF. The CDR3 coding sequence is TGTGCCAGCAGTGATGCGGGACTAGGCTCCTACGAGCAGTACTTC.

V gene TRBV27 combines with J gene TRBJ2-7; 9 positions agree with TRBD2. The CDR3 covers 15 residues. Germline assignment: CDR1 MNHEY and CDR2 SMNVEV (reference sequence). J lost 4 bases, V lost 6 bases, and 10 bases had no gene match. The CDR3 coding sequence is TGTGCCAGCAGGACCCTAGCGGGAAAGGGGTACGAGCAGTACTTC. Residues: CASRTLAGKGYEQYF.

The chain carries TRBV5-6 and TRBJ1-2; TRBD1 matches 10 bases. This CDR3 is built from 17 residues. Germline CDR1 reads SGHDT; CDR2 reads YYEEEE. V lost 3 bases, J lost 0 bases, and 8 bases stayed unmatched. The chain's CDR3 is CASSWGTGAGSNYGYTF. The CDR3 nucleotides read TGTGCCAGCAGCTGGGGGACAGGGGCCGGGTCTAACTATGGCTACACCTTC.

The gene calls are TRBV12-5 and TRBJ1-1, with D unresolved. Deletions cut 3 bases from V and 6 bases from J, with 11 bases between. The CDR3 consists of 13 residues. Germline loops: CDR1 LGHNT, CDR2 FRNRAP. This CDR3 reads CASGLHLGAEAFF. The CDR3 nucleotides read TGTGCTAGTGGTTTACACCTGGGCGCTGAAGCTTTCTTT.

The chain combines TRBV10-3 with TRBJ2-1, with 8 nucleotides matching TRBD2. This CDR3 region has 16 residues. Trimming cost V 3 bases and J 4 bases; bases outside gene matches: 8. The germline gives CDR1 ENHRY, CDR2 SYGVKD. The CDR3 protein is CAISDPQAGDYNEQFF. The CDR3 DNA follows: TGTGCCATCAGTGATCCCCAAGCGGGAGATTACAATGAGCAGTTCTTC.

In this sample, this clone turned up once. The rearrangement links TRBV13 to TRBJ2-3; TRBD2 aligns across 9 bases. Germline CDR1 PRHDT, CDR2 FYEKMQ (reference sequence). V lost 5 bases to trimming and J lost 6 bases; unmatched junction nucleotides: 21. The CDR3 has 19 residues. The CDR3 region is CASSLSVLAGGPYGDTQYF. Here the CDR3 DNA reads TGTGCCAGCAGCCTCAGCGTTCTGGCGGGAGGGCCTTACGGGGATACGCAGTATTTT.

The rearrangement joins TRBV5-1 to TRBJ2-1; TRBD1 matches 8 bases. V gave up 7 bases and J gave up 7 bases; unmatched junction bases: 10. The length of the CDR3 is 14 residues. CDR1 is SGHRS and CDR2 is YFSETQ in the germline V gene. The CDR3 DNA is TGCGCCAGCGACAGGGGCGAGGGTGTTAATGAGCAGTTCTTC. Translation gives CASDRGEGVNEQFF.

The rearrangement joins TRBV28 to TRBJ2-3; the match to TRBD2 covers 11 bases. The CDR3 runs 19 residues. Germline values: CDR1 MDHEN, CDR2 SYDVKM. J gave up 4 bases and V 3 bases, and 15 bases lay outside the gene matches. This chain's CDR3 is CASSFLTPRLAGTSDTQYF. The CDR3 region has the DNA TGTGCCAGCAGTTTCCTGACTCCCCGACTAGCGGGAACGTCAGATACGCAGTATTTT. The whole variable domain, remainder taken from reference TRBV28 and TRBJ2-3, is DVKVTQSSRYLVKRTGEKVFLECVQDMDHENMFWYRQDPGLGLRLIYFSYDVKMKEKGDIPEGYSVSREKKERFSLILESASTNQTSMYLCASSFLTPRLAGTSDTQYFGPGTRLTVL.

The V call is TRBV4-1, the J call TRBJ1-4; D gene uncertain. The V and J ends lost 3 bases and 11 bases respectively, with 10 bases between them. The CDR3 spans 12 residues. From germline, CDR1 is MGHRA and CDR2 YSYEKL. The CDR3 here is CASSHPLGKLFF. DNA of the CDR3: TGCGCCAGCAGCCACCCACTAGGGAAACTGTTTTTT.

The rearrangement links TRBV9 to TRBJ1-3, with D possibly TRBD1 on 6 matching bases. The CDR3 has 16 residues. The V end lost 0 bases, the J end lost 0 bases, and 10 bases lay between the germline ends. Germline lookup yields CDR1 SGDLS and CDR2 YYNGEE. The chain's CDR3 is CASSVAPGASGNTIYF. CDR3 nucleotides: TGTGCCAGCAGCGTAGCTCCAGGGGCCTCTGGAAACACCATATATTTT.

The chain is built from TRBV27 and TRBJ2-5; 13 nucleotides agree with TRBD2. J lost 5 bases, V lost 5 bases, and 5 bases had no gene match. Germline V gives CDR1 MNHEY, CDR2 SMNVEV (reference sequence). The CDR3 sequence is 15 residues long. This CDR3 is CASSPTSGRVETQYF. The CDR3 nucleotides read TGTGCCAGCAGTCCCACTAGCGGGAGGGTGGAGACCCAGTACTTC.

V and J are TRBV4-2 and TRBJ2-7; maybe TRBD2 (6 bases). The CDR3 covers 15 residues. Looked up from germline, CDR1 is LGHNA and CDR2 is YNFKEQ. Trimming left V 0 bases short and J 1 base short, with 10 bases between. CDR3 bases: TGTGCCAGCAGCCAAGATGGCGGGACGTCCTACGAGCAGTACTTC. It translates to CASSQDGGTSYEQYF.

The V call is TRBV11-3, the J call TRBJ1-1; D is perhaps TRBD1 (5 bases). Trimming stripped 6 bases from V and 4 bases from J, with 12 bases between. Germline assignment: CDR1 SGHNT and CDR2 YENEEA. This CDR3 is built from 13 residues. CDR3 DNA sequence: TGTGCCAGCAGTCAAGGGGCCCTCACTGAAGCTTTCTTT. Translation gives CASSQGALTEAFF.

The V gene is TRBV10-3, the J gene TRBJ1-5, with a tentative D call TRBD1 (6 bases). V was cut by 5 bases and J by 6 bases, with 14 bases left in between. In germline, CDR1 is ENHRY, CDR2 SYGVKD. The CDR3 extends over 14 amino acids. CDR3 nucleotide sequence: TGTGCCATCAGTACCGGACAGCTCGGTCAGCCCCAGCATTTT. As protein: CAISTGQLGQPQHF.

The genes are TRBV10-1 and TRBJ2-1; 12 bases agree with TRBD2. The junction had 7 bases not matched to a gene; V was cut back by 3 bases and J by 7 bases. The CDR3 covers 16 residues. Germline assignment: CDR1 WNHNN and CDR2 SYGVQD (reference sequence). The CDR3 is CASSELLAGGRNEQFF. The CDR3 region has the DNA TGCGCCAGCAGTGAACTACTAGCGGGGGGCCGTAATGAGCAGTTCTTC.

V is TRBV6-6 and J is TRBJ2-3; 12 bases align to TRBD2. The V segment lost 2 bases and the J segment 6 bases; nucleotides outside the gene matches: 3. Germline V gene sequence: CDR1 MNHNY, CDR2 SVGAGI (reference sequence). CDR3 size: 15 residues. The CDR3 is CASSYATSGSDTQYF. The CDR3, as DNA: TGTGCCAGCAGTTACGCGACTAGCGGGAGTGATACGCAGTATTTT.

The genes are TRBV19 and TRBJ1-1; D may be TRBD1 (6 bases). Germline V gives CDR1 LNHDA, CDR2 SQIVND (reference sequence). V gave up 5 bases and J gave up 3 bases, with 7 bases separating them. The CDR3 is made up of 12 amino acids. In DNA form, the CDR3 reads TGTGCCAGTAGTCAGGGGTACACTGAAGCTTTCTTT. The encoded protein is CASSQGYTEAFF.

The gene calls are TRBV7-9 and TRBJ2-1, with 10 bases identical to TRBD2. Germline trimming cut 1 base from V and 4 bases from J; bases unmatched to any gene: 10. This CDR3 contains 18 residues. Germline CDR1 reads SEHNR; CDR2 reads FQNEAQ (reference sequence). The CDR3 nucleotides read TGTGCCAGCAGCTTAGAAGCTTCGGCTAGCGGGAGTTACAATGAGCAGTTCTTC. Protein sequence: CASSLEASASGSYNEQFF.

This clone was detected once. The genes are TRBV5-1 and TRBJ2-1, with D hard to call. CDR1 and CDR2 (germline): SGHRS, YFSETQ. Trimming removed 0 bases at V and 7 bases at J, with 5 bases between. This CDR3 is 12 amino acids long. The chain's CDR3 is CASSLAGNEQFF. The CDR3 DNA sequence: TGCGCCAGCAGCTTGGCCGGGAATGAGCAGTTCTTC.

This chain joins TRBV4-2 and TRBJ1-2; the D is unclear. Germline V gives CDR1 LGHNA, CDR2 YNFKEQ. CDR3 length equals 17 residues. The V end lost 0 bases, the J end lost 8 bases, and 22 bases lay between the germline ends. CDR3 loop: CASSQDLRERDYGGYTF. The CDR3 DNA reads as TGTGCCAGCAGCCAAGATCTGAGGGAGAGGGATTATGGCGGCTACACCTTC.

The CDR3 nucleotides read TGTGCCAGCAGTTTAACGGCTAGGTACTACGAGCAGTACTTC. This codes for CASSLTARYYEQYF. This chain connects TRBV27 to TRBJ2-7; D ambiguous. The germline V gene encodes CDR1 MNHEY and CDR2 SMNVEV (reference sequence). The ends were cut back, 2 bases at V and 3 bases at J, with 11 bases in the middle. This CDR3 comprises 14 residues.

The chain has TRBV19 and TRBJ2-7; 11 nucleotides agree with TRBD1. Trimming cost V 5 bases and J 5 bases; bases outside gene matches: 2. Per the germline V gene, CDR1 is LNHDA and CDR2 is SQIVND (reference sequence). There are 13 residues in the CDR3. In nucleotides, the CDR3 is TGTGCCAGTAGTTCGGGACAGGGGGACGAGCAGTACTTC. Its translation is CASSSGQGDEQYF.